This T cell receptor beta chain came from a study of molecular identifiers for immune sequencing clone quantification. Points from the study as a whole: Underestimation of highly expanded clone sizes could arise where identical TCR molecules share a barcode. Effector cells kept over 97% of their molecules in clones above 20 RNA copies, while naive cells kept under 1% there.

This clonotype was recorded a few times. Its antigen is as yet unknown. Germline loops: CDR1 MDHEN, CDR2 SYDVKM. Between the trimmed V and J ends, which lost 6 bases and 14 bases, there was a span of 8 bases. CDR3 length: 9 residues. Source material for naive CD8 libraries was roughly 20,000 to 1,000,000 sorted cells, with 10%, 30% or 50% RNA. One entry per CDR3 protein, called by TCRdb with MiXCR from the PCR reads. The sample holds 85,000 to 120,000 distinct CDR3 sequences; less than 35% are singletons and the top ten take roughly 9.3%. The V call is TRBV28, the J call TRBJ1-5, with unresolved D. The sequencing input was naive CD8+ T cells from blood, with Jurkat cell RNA spiked in. Subset of the sample: FACS-sorted CD8+CD4-CCR7+CD45RA+ naive T cells. This receptor was identified in a human donor in good health. Some libraries in this study had Jurkat cell RNA spiked in. CDR3: CASSPGEHF. The DNA of the CDR3 is TGTGCCAGCAGCCCGGGAGAGCATTTT.